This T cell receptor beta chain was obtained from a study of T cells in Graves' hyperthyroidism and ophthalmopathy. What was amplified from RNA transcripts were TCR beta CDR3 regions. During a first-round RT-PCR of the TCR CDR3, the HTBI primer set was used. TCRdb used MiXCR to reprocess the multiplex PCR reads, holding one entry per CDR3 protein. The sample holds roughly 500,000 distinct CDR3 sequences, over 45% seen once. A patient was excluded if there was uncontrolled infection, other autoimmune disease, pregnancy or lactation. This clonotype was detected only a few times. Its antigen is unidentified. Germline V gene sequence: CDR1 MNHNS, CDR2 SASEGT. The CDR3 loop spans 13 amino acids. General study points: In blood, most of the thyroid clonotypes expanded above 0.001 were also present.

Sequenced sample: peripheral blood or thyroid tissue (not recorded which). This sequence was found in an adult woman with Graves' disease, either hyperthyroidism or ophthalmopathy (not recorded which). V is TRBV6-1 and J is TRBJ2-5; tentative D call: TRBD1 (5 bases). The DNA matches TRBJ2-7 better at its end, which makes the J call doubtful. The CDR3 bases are TGTGCCAGCAGTGAGCGCAGGGCGGACGAGCAGTACTTC. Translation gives CASSERRADEQYF.